This is a list of T cell receptor beta chains from one sample in a study of T cell responses to AZD1222 COVID-19 vaccine. Clones were read by immunoSEQ multiplex PCR, and TCRdb kept only the in-frame ones, dropping some. In the table there are about 120,000 clones, roughly 88% of which are singletons. Sequencing was performed on peripheral blood, taken on day 0 of AZD1222 vaccination. The receptors were sampled from an adult in good health. CDR3s include the opening cysteine and the closing phenylalanine or tryptophan. A D gene is named only where the DNA matches it firmly. Only part of the rows carry a size: once, few, many, or a class if the clone is expanded.

TRBJ2-7,NA,TRBV18,NA,TGTGCCAGCTCACCACAAGAGACTACCTACGAGCAGTACTTC,CASSPQETTYEQYF
TRBJ1-1,NA,TRBV2,NA,TGTGCCAGCCGCGGGTCGCGCACTGAAGCTTTCTTT,CASRGSRTEAFF
TRBJ1-4,NA,TRBV6-5,TRBD1,TGTGCCAGCAGTTTGTTCCGGGACAGGGGGGAAAAACTGTTTTTT,CASSLFRDRGEKLFF
TRBJ2-5,NA,TRBV28,NA,TGTGCCAGCAGTCCCACCGGGACAAGGGGGGAGACCCAGTACTTC,CASSPTGTRGETQYF
TRBJ1-2,NA,TRBV28,NA,TGTGCCAGCAGTTTGGAGCAGTATGGCTACACCTTC,CASSLEQYGYTF
TRBJ1-5,once,TRBV10-3,NA,TGTGCCATCAGCCTTCAGAGCAATCAGCCCCAGCATTTT,CAISLQSNQPQHF
TRBJ2-5,NA,TRBV4-2,TRBD2,TGTGCCAGCAGCCAAGATTATCTAGCGGGGGGGCAAGAGACCCAGTACTTC,CASSQDYLAGGQETQYF
TRBJ2-1,NA,TRBV24-1,NA,TGTGCCACCCAAGGCGAGACAGGCTCCTACAATGAGCAGTTCTTC,CATQGETGSYNEQFF
TRBJ1-3,NA,TRBV7-2,NA,TGTGCCAGCACCTCCCGTCTCGGAAACACCATATATTTT,CASTSRLGNTIYF
TRBJ2-7,NA,TRBV2,NA,TGTGCCAGCAGGACCTACGAGCAGTACTTC,CASRTYEQYF
TRBJ2-7,once,TRBV28,TRBD1,TGTGCCAGCAGTTTCGGACAGGGTTACGAGCAGTACTTC,CASSFGQGYEQYF
TRBJ2-7,NA,TRBV28,NA,TGTGCCAGCAGTTTAGCGGGGCCCAGGGGCGAGCAGTACTTC,CASSLAGPRGEQYF
TRBJ1-1,NA,TRBV5-1,NA,TGCGCCAGCAGCTTAGGTGGCAGGGGAAACACTGAAGCTTTCTTT,CASSLGGRGNTEAFF
TRBJ2-4,NA,TRBV11-3,NA,TGTGCCAGCAGCGAGCGGGCCCTTAGGGACAAAAACATTCAGTACTTC,CASSERALRDKNIQYF
TRBJ2-7,NA,TRBV6-2/TRBV6-3,TRBD2,TGTGCCAGCAACCCCGGGGGGGCAACCTACGAGCAGTACTTC,CASNPGGATYEQYF
TRBJ1-2,once,TRBV30,NA,TGTGCCTGGAGTGTAATTGGGAATGGCTACACCTTC,CAWSVIGNGYTF
TRBJ1-1,NA,TRBV30,NA,TGTGCCTGGAGTCCGTCTGGGGGCACTGAAGCTTTCTTT,CAWSPSGGTEAFF
TRBJ1-1,once,TRBV18,NA,TGTGCCAGCTCACCACGGGGCTCAAAAGGGATCGAGAGAGGCACTGAAGCTTTCTTT,CASSPRGSKGIERGTEAFF
TRBJ2-3,NA,TRBV18,TRBD2,TGTGCCAGCTCGTCAATAGGGACTAGCGGCACAGATACGCAGTATTTT,CASSSIGTSGTDTQYF
TRBJ2-7,NA,TRBV3-1/TRBV3-2,NA,TGTGCCAGCAGCCAAGGTACCCGGGGCACCTACGAGCAGTACTTC,CASSQGTRGTYEQYF
TRBJ2-1,NA,TRBV3-1/TRBV3-2,NA,TGTGCCAGCAGCCAAGATAGGGGGACCCTTTACAATGAGCAGTTCTTC,CASSQDRGTLYNEQFF
TRBJ1-2,NA,TRBV24-1,NA,TGTGCCACCAGTGATTCCAGGGTAGGTGGCTACACCTTC,CATSDSRVGGYTF
TRBJ2-2,NA,TRBV7-2,NA,TGTGCCAGCAGCTTAAGTAGCGATTTGGCCGGGGAGCTGTTTTTT,CASSLSSDLAGELFF
TRBJ2-2,few,TRBV28,NA,TGTGCCAGCGGGACAAACACCGGGGAGCTGTTTTTT,CASGTNTGELFF
TRBJ1-5,few,TRBV6-5,NA,TGTGCCACAGCGACTGAGGTGGATCAGCCCCAGCATTTT,CATATEVDQPQHF
TRBJ1-2,NA,TRBV14,NA,TGTGCCAGCAGCTCTTCTTGGGCGGAAGCCCTAACCTATGGCTACACCTTC,CASSSSWAEALTYGYTF
TRBJ2-3,once,TRBV3-1/TRBV3-2,TRBD2,TGTGCCAGCAGCCAAGCCCCCTCTACTAGCGGGAGCCCTACTATTAACACAGATACGCAGTATTTT,CASSQAPSTSGSPTINTDTQYF
TRBJ2-7,NA,TRBV27,TRBD2,TGTGCCAGCAATGAAGCGGGAGGGCCGTACGAGCAGTACTTC,CASNEAGGPYEQYF
TRBJ1-4,NA,TRBV4-2,NA,TGTGCCAGCAGCCAAGTAGACGGGGCAAATGAAAAACTGTTTTTT,CASSQVDGANEKLFF
TRBJ1-3,NA,TRBV30,NA,TGTGCCTGGGGAAACCCTAGAAACACCATATATTTT,CAWGNPRNTIYF
TRBJ2-7,NA,TRBV21-1,NA,TGTGCCAGCACCGTAGCTGGAGGCCCCGACGAGCAGTACTTC,CASTVAGGPDEQYF
TRBJ2-2,once,TRBV11-3,TRBD2,TGTGCCAGCAGCTTAGTCCTTCTCGCGGGAGACACCGGGGAGCTGTTTTTT,CASSLVLLAGDTGELFF
TRBJ1-1,NA,TRBV6-8,NA,TGTGCCAGAAGGGATTCGAACACTGAAGCTTTCTTT,CARRDSNTEAFF
TRBJ2-1,NA,TRBV6-8,TRBD2,TGTGCCAGCAGTTCCTTAAGCGGGACTGGCAATGAGCAGTTCTTC,CASSSLSGTGNEQFF
TRBJ2-7,NA,TRBV5-5,NA,TGTGCCAGCAGCTGGCCCCCCGGACAGTCCGTTGGGGATTCCTACGAGCAGTACTTC,CASSWPPGQSVGDSYEQYF
TRBJ2-7,NA,TRBV3-1/TRBV3-2,NA,TGTGCCAGCAGCCAAGATGCCAGCCAGGCCTACGAGCAGTACTTC,CASSQDASQAYEQYF
TRBJ2-3,NA,TRBV11-3,NA,TGTGCCAGCAGCCTGATAGGCACAGATACGCAGTATTTT,CASSLIGTDTQYF
TRBJ1-1,NA,TRBV5-1,NA,TGCGCCAGCAGCTTGGCGCCCCCGGACCAAAACACTGAAGCTTTCTTT,CASSLAPPDQNTEAFF
TRBJ2-1,NA,TRBV4-1,TRBD2,TGCGCCAGCAGCCAGCCGACTAGCGGGAGACCCTACAATGAGCAGTTCTTC,CASSQPTSGRPYNEQFF
TRBJ2-7,NA,TRBV29-1,TRBD1,TGCAGCGTTGTTTGGGCAAGGACAGGAACCTACGAGCAGTACTTC,CSVVWARTGTYEQYF
TRBJ1-1,NA,TRBV3-1/TRBV3-2,NA,TGTGCCAGCAGCCAAGGCAGGGGAACTGAAGCTTTCTTT,CASSQGRGTEAFF
TRBJ2-7,NA,TRBV6-5,TRBD1,TGTGCCAGCAGAGGGGGACAGAAAACCTACGAGCAGTACTTC,CASRGGQKTYEQYF
TRBJ1-2,NA,TRBV6-4,TRBD1,TGTGCCAGCAGCGGGACAGGGGGCGCCTATGGCTACACCTTC,CASSGTGGAYGYTF
TRBJ1-2,NA,TRBV6-4,TRBD1,TGTGCCAGCAGTGAATGGACAGGGGGCTCGGGTGGCTACACCTTC,CASSEWTGGSGGYTF
TRBJ2-6,NA,TRBV11-2,NA,TGTGCCAGCAGCGTGACCGTCTCTGGGGCCAACGTCCTGACTTTC,CASSVTVSGANVLTF